Following are 8 T cell receptor beta chains from one sample sequenced in a study of metastatic and nonmetastatic thyroid tumors. Nobody among the patients had been given any treatment before thyroid surgery. TCRdb re-called clones from the PCR reads using MiXCR. Altogether about 19,000 clones are present, roughly 26% being singletons, with the ten largest covering more than 9%. The sequenced material came from tumor tissue. Source of these receptors: a female donor with papillary thyroid cancer or a benign thyroid nodule (not recorded which). Some clones in this sample may be carry-over from other donors' samples.

This clone has just a few counts. This chain links TRBV6-1 with TRBJ2-1, with 11 bases identical to TRBD2. The germline gives CDR1 MNHNS, CDR2 SASEGT. The CDR3 spans 16 residues. V shed 6 bases and J 0 bases; nucleotides not matched to a gene: 4. CDR3 nucleotide sequence: TGTGCCAGCAGGCAAACTAGCGGGAGCTCCTACAATGAGCAGTTCTTC. It codes for CASRQTSGSSYNEQFF.

The rearrangement links TRBV3-1 to TRBJ1-2; possible D gene TRBD1, 5 bases. The CDR3 sequence is 15 residues long. Trimming took 0 bases from V and 4 from J, leaving 12 bases between them. Germline loops: CDR1 LGHDT, CDR2 YNNKEL (reference sequence). CDR3 region: CASSQEFRQSYGYTF. The CDR3 bases are TGTGCCAGCAGCCAAGAATTCAGACAGAGCTATGGCTACACCTTC. Drawing the rest from reference TRBV3-1 and TRBJ1-2, the complete variable domain is DTAVSQTPKYLVTQMGNDKSIKCEQNLGHDTMYWYKQDSKKFLKIMFSYNNKELIINETVPNRFSPKSPDKAHLNLHINSLELGDSAVYFCASSQEFRQSYGYTFGSGTRLTVV.

A few counts support this clone. The chain employs TRBV12-3 or TRBV12-4 and TRBJ1-1; 7 bases align to TRBD1. This CDR3 has 13 residues. Trimming cost V 10 bases and J 6 bases; bases outside gene matches: 11. CDR3 nucleotides: TGTGCCATCAGCTTCAGGGGGTATGCTGAAGCTTTCTTT. Translated, it gives CAISFRGYAEAFF.

This clone was recorded at least ten times. The chain uses TRBV28 and TRBJ1-6; no clear D gene. The CDR3 sequence is 14 residues long. The germline V gene encodes CDR1 MDHEN and CDR2 SYDVKM. Trimming stripped 7 bases from V and 2 bases from J, with 9 bases between. DNA of the CDR3: TGTGCCAGCAACAGTCTGCCCTATAATTCACCCCTCCACTTT. This gives the protein CASNSLPYNSPLHF. Full variable domain (missing parts from reference TRBV28 and TRBJ1-6): DVKVTQSSRYLVKRTGEKVFLECVQDMDHENMFWYRQDPGLGLRLIYFSYDVKMKEKGDIPEGYSVSREKKERFSLILESASTNQTSMYLCASNSLPYNSPLHFGNGTRLTVT.

This clone was detected ten times or more. The V and J genes are TRBV7-2 and TRBJ2-5, with unresolved D. Trimming removed 3 bases from V and 5 bases from J, with 10 bases in between. Germline V CDR1 and CDR2: SGHTA, FQGNSA. The CDR3 covers 13 residues. The CDR3 sequence: CASSLGFGETQYF. The CDR3 DNA follows: TGTGCCAGCAGCTTGGGGTTTGGGGAGACCCAGTACTTC.

The sample holds many counts of this clone. This chain connects TRBV5-6 to TRBJ1-2, with TRBD1 matching over 10 bases. The junction had 7 bases not matched to a gene; V was cut back by 3 bases and J by 5 bases. The CDR3 sequence is 15 residues long. Germline V CDR1 and CDR2: SGHDT, YYEEEE. Here the CDR3 DNA reads TGTGCCAGCAGCTCGAGACAGGGGGCAAGATATGGCTACACCTTC. This gives the protein CASSSRQGARYGYTF.

This clone was detected many times. This chain joins TRBV7-2 and TRBJ2-3; unclear D gene. Germline CDR1 is SGHTA and CDR2 is FQGNSA. The CDR3 covers 15 residues. The V end lost 1 base, the J end lost 0 bases, and 8 bases lay between the germline ends. In DNA form, the CDR3 reads TGTGCCAGCAGCTTAGTTGTTGGGAGCACAGATACGCAGTATTTT. Translation gives CASSLVVGSTDTQYF.

This clone has just a few counts. This rearrangement joins TRBV10-3 to TRBJ2-7, with D unresolved. The germline CDR1 and CDR2 sequences are ENHRY and SYGVKD. The V end lost 8 bases, the J end lost 0 bases, and 8 bases lay between the germline ends. The CDR3 sequence is 12 residues long. CDR3 DNA: TGTGCCATCGGGCGTGTCTCCTACGAGCAGTACTTC. It is translated as CAIGRVSYEQYF.